One and the same sample provided the 20 T cell receptor beta chains below, sequenced in a study of CD8 T cells in Susac syndrome. With random hexamers, reverse transcription was performed on about 0.45 to 1 ug of RNA. TCRdb re-called the immunoSEQ multiplex PCR reads with MiXCR, one entry per CDR3 protein. The sample records roughly 120,000 distinct CDR3 sequences, roughly 94% being singletons. Sequencing was carried out using CD4+ T cells from PBMCs. These receptors came from a human donor with multiple sclerosis.

V gene TRBV9 combines with J gene TRBJ2-2; no clear D gene. This CDR3 has 15 residues. Trimming stripped 5 bases from V and 1 base from J, with 12 bases between. CDR1 and CDR2 from the germline V gene are SGDLS and YYNGEE. The CDR3 loop is CASSLRALNTGELFF. The DNA of the CDR3 is TGTGCCAGCAGTTTACGGGCCCTGAACACCGGGGAGCTGTTTTTT.

The V gene is TRBV4-3, the J gene TRBJ1-2; TRBD1 aligns across 7 bases. The CDR3 spans 15 residues. In germline, CDR1 is LGHNA, CDR2 YSLEER. Losses at the gene ends were 4 bases for V and 8 bases for J; bases not matched to a gene: 13. The CDR3 DNA reads TGCGCCAGCAGCCCAACCGTGACAGGGTTGGGGGGCTACACCTTC. This gives the protein CASSPTVTGLGGYTF.

The CDR3 DNA is TGTGCCAGTAGGTACGACAGGGCATCCTACAATGAGCAGTTCTTC. Amino acid sequence: CASRYDRASYNEQFF. V gene TRBV19 combines with J gene TRBJ2-1; 7 positions match TRBD1. CDR1 and CDR2 from the germline V gene are LNHDA and SQIVND (reference sequence). The CDR3 spans 15 residues. The ends lost 6 bases at V and 1 base at J; junction bases unmatched: 6.

This chain joins TRBV5-1 and TRBJ2-3; 10 bases match TRBD2. The CDR3 is 16 residues long. V was clipped by 4 bases and J by 0 bases; unmatched bases: 5. Germline CDR1 reads SGHRS; CDR2 reads YFSETQ. The CDR3 nucleotides read TGCGCCAGCAGCCCCGGACTAGCGGTGAGCACAGATACGCAGTATTTT. Translated, it gives CASSPGLAVSTDTQYF.

V usage is TRBV4-2 and J usage is TRBJ1-1; D might be TRBD1 (5 bases). The CDR3 consists of 12 residues. Germline-derived CDR1 and CDR2 are LGHNA and YNFKEQ. V lost 7 bases and J 2 bases, leaving 8 bases between the germline ends. CDR3 residues: CASMGVNTEAFF. CDR3 DNA: TGTGCCAGCATGGGGGTTAACACTGAAGCTTTCTTT.

The V gene is TRBV29-1, the J gene TRBJ2-3; D gene ambiguous. The germline V gene encodes CDR1 SQVTM and CDR2 ANQGSEA. Trimming took off 4 bases at V and 0 bases at J, with 8 bases between the two ends. The CDR3 sequence is 13 residues long. The CDR3 nucleotides read TGCAGCGTTGCCAGCCCGAGCACAGATACGCAGTATTTT. Translated: CSVASPSTDTQYF.

This sequence joins TRBV5-4 and TRBJ2-1; D could derive from TRBD1 or TRBD2 (5 bases each). CDR1 and CDR2 (germline): SGHNT, YYREEE (reference sequence). This CDR3 is built from 16 residues. Trimming shortened V by 4 bases and J by 4 bases, and 18 bases separated the two germline ends. The CDR3 nucleotides read TGTGCCAGCAGCGCCCCACTAGGGGTAGGTTACAATGAGCAGTTCTTC. Its translation: CASSAPLGVGYNEQFF.

The chain carries TRBV12-3 or TRBV12-4 and TRBJ1-5, with a possible D match to TRBD1 (5 bases). This CDR3 comprises 15 residues. The V end lost 2 bases, the J end lost 2 bases, and 10 bases lay between the germline ends. The CDR3 DNA is TGTGCCAGCAGTTTAACAAGGGGTGGCAATCAGCCCCAGCATTTT. Encoded protein: CASSLTRGGNQPQHF.

This sequence joins TRBV10-1 and TRBJ2-7; 9 bases are shared with TRBD1. Germline values: CDR1 WNHNN, CDR2 SYGVQD (reference sequence). This CDR3 spans 13 amino acids. V lost 2 bases and J lost 4; bases outside the gene matches: 0. The CDR3 nucleotides are TGCGCCAGCAGTGAGGGGACAGGGTACGAGCAGTACTTC. It yields the protein CASSEGTGYEQYF.

V and J are TRBV10-3 and TRBJ2-1; 8 nucleotides match TRBD2. V trimming: 6 bases; J trimming: 4 bases; junction bases outside the gene matches: 2. Germline CDR1 ENHRY, CDR2 SYGVKD. This CDR3 has 13 amino acids. CDR3: CAIRLAEYNEQFF. In DNA, the CDR3 is TGTGCCATCAGACTAGCGGAATACAATGAGCAGTTCTTC.

As to this clonotype: One end of the junction varies from germline; a read error may be responsible. CDR3 bases: TGTGCTAGCAGCTTAGGGCGCGAGCAGTTCTTC. It yields the protein CASSLGREQFF. The V and J genes are TRBV7-7 and TRBJ2-1; D ambiguous. The CDR3 extends over 11 amino acids. Germline-derived CDR1 and CDR2 are SSHAT and FNYEAQ (reference sequence).

The chain joins TRBV19 to TRBJ1-2; D perhaps matches TRBD1 (6 bases). Germline V gene data show CDR1 as LNHDA and CDR2 as SQIVND (reference sequence). V dropped 8 bases and J dropped 0 bases, with 16 bases sitting between them. CDR3 length: 15 amino acids. The CDR3 reads CASGGQTTSNYGYTF. CDR3 bases: TGTGCCAGTGGCGGACAGACGACTTCTAACTATGGCTACACCTTC.

This clonotype has just one count. V gene TRBV7-2 combines with J gene TRBJ2-1; TRBD2 matches at 8 bases. The CDR3 length is 18 residues. V shed 10 bases and J 5 bases; nucleotides not matched to a gene: 22. Germline V gene lookup returns CDR1 SGHTA and CDR2 FQGNSA. This chain's CDR3 is CAIGGAARGGRAHNEQFF. The DNA for the CDR3 is TGTGCCATCGGGGGGGCAGCCAGGGGAGGGAGGGCCCACAATGAGCAGTTCTTC.

V gene TRBV19 combines with J gene TRBJ1-2; D gene ambiguous. Germline-derived CDR1 and CDR2 are LNHDA and SQIVND (reference sequence). Between the trimmed V and J ends, which lost 1 base and 7 bases, there was a span of 7 bases. CDR3 size: 12 residues. The CDR3 loop is CASSIVDRGYTF. The CDR3 DNA is TGTGCCAGTAGTATAGTTGACCGTGGCTACACCTTC. The entire variable domain, with the rest obtained from reference TRBV19 and TRBJ1-2, is as follows: DGGITQSPKYLFRKEGQNVTLSCEQNLNHDAMYWYRQDPGQGLRLIYYSQIVNDFQKGDIAEGYSVSREKKESFPLTVTSAQKNPTAFYLCASSIVDRGYTFGSGTRLTVV.

The CDR3 region is CSAPTGTGGTTEAFF. DNA for the CDR3: TGCAGTGCTCCTACCGGGACAGGGGGGACCACTGAAGCTTTCTTT. V is TRBV20-1 and J is TRBJ1-1; 11 bases match TRBD1. The CDR3 extends over 15 amino acids. The V segment lost 5 bases and the J segment 4 bases; nucleotides outside the gene matches: 9. From germline, CDR1 is DFQATT and CDR2 SNEGSKA (reference sequence).

The CDR3 is CASSIPIQGPGANVLTF. Written as DNA, the CDR3 is TGTGCCAGTAGTATCCCCATACAGGGTCCTGGGGCCAACGTCCTGACTTTC. The chain combines TRBV19 with TRBJ2-6; perhaps TRBD1 as D (6 bases). CDR3 length equals 17 residues. Germline CDR1 is LNHDA and CDR2 is SQIVND (reference sequence). Trimming removed 3 bases from V and 2 bases from J, with 14 bases in between.

The rearrangement joins TRBV7-6 to TRBJ2-7, with 7 bases that match TRBD1. The germline CDR1 and CDR2 sequences are SGHVS and FNYEAQ. Germline trimming cut 5 bases from V and 6 bases from J; bases unmatched to any gene: 10. The length of the CDR3 is 14 residues. CDR3 residues: CASSPPTGITEQYF. The CDR3 nucleotides read TGTGCCAGCAGCCCGCCGACAGGGATAACCGAGCAGTACTTC.

The CDR3 sequence is CASSTVTYEQYF. The CDR3 DNA is TGTGCCAGCAGTACCGTCACCTACGAGCAGTACTTC. The J gene is TRBJ2-7, the V gene TRBV6-2 or TRBV6-3; D gene uncertain. This CDR3 spans 12 amino acids. Germline values: CDR1 MNHEY, CDR2 SVGEGT. Trimming cost V 5 bases and J 2 bases, with 7 bases left between them.

This clonotype was seen just once. CDR3 region: CASSLGHTGANVLTF. In DNA form, the CDR3 reads TGTGCCAGCAGCTTAGGACATACTGGGGCCAACGTCCTGACTTTC. The V gene is TRBV5-4, the J gene TRBJ2-6; TRBD1 might be the D (5 bases). Trimming stripped 2 bases from V and 2 bases from J, with 8 bases between. Per germline, CDR1 SGHNT and CDR2 YYREEE (reference sequence). This CDR3 region has 15 residues.

This chain connects TRBV20-1 to TRBJ2-7, with D hard to call. Germline V gene sequence: CDR1 DFQATT, CDR2 SNEGSKA (reference sequence). V was clipped by 6 bases and J by 4 bases, with 13 bases between them. CDR3 length: 12 amino acids. In nucleotides, the CDR3 is TGCAGTGCAAGTGTCGGTGGGTACGAGCAGTACTTC. Translation gives CSASVGGYEQYF.